The rows below give T cell receptor beta chains drawn from one sample of a study of T cells expressing NK-cell markers. TCRdb re-called the 5' RACE reads and catalogs CDR3 proteins one per entry, DNA excluded. The sample includes some 460,000 distinct CDR3 sequences. What was sequenced was blood T cells: a sorted CD56 or NKG2C T cell subset, CD4+ or CD8+ T cells, or bulk PBMC T cells (not recorded which). These TCRs come from a woman aged 45-65 years in good health. Each CDR3 is given with its conserved first and last residue.

V gene: TRBV27; J gene: TRBJ2-3; CDR3 protein: CARRSSSDTQYF
V gene: TRBV7-6; J gene: TRBJ2-5; CDR3 protein: CASSSLLAGGGTQYF
V gene: TRBV29-1; J gene: TRBJ1-2; CDR3 protein: CSAGTSTYGYTF
V gene: TRBV12-3/TRBV12-4; J gene: TRBJ2-1; CDR3 protein: CASNARGGPYNEQFF
V gene: TRBV10-3; J gene: TRBJ2-1; CDR3 protein: CAISESGAPVNEQFF
V gene: TRBV12-3/TRBV12-4; J gene: TRBJ2-1; CDR3 protein: CASASGRRRYEQFF
V gene: TRBV27; J gene: TRBJ2-7; CDR3 protein: CASSPSRQVSYEQYF
V gene: TRBV24-1; J gene: TRBJ2-1; CDR3 protein: CATSDFPSTGGLNEQFF
V gene: TRBV12-3/TRBV12-4; J gene: TRBJ2-5; CDR3 protein: CASSRKVREARETQYF
V gene: TRBV5-1; J gene: TRBJ2-3; CDR3 protein: CASSEPGLTDTQYF
V gene: TRBV20-1; J gene: TRBJ2-5; CDR3 protein: CSARDQGSLAGETQYF
V gene: TRBV27; J gene: TRBJ1-5; CDR3 protein: CASRQAGALNQPQHF
V gene: TRBV20-1; J gene: TRBJ2-5; CDR3 protein: CSARDKRQAKETQYF
V gene: TRBV12-3/TRBV12-4; J gene: TRBJ2-5; CDR3 protein: CASSLRLGETQYF
V gene: TRBV5-6; J gene: TRBJ1-5; CDR3 protein: CASSFFGSGQTNQPQHF
V gene: TRBV12-3/TRBV12-4; J gene: TRBJ1-3; CDR3 protein: CASSWGVTSGNTIYF
V gene: TRBV13; J gene: TRBJ2-7; CDR3 protein: CASSLGRQFYEQYF
V gene: TRBV7-2; J gene: TRBJ1-5; CDR3 protein: CASSLSWGQPQHF
V gene: TRBV11-1; J gene: TRBJ2-3; CDR3 protein: CASSLASANTDTQYF
V gene: TRBV20-1; J gene: TRBJ2-5; CDR3 protein: CSARPAGGETQYF
V gene: TRBV6-6; J gene: TRBJ1-2; CDR3 protein: CASEPNGRYGYTF
V gene: TRBV15; J gene: TRBJ1-1; CDR3 protein: CATSREQAATEAFF
V gene: TRBV29-1; J gene: TRBJ2-1; CDR3 protein: CSGETAGTGSNEQFF
V gene: TRBV12-3/TRBV12-4; J gene: TRBJ1-2; CDR3 protein: CASSPGVGYTF
V gene: TRBV12-3/TRBV12-4; J gene: TRBJ2-2; CDR3 protein: CASSRSTAGLVSTGELFF
V gene: TRBV5-1; J gene: TRBJ2-5; CDR3 protein: CASGLAGGSQETQYF
V gene: TRBV12-3/TRBV12-4; J gene: TRBJ2-7; CDR3 protein: CASSLTGIYEQYF
V gene: TRBV12-3/TRBV12-4; J gene: TRBJ1-4; CDR3 protein: CASSLGSGYEKLFF
V gene: TRBV7-6; J gene: TRBJ1-2; CDR3 protein: CASSPGGSPLNYGYTF
V gene: TRBV15; J gene: TRBJ1-6; CDR3 protein: CATSRQGMTPLHF
V gene: TRBV29-1; J gene: TRBJ2-5; CDR3 protein: CSVFTGWMTQYF
V gene: TRBV5-1; J gene: TRBJ2-1; CDR3 protein: CASSMTGTQNEQFF
V gene: TRBV12-3/TRBV12-4; J gene: TRBJ2-3; CDR3 protein: CASSFGGDTQYF
V gene: TRBV10-1; J gene: TRBJ2-1; CDR3 protein: CAWESGLGDGKNNEQFF
V gene: TRBV20-1; J gene: TRBJ1-1; CDR3 protein: CSADPWRNTEAFF
V gene: TRBV7-2; J gene: TRBJ2-5; CDR3 protein: CASSPRTVTSATETQYF
V gene: TRBV20-1; J gene: TRBJ1-5; CDR3 protein: CSARPWTGNQPQHF
V gene: TRBV29-1; J gene: TRBJ2-1; CDR3 protein: CSVTRARGEINEQFF
V gene: TRBV4-1; J gene: TRBJ2-5; CDR3 protein: CASSRPGEETQYF
V gene: TRBV12-3/TRBV12-4; J gene: TRBJ2-7; CDR3 protein: CASSYSGIGEQYF
V gene: TRBV5-1; J gene: TRBJ2-2; CDR3 protein: CASSQRWATLRPGELFF
V gene: TRBV7-9; J gene: TRBJ2-1; CDR3 protein: CASSSRQGNNEQFF
V gene: TRBV12-3/TRBV12-4; J gene: TRBJ2-7; CDR3 protein: CASSPPALGGPGYEQYF
V gene: TRBV3-1; J gene: TRBJ2-2; CDR3 protein: CASSPQGVAGELFF
V gene: TRBV5-1; J gene: TRBJ2-6; CDR3 protein: CASSLVGEIGANVLTF
V gene: TRBV4-1; J gene: TRBJ2-3; CDR3 protein: CASSQARGDSWADTQYF
V gene: TRBV29-1; J gene: TRBJ2-1; CDR3 protein: CSVERLAGVSNEQFF
V gene: TRBV5-1; J gene: TRBJ2-3; CDR3 protein: CASSSTLWEDTQYF
V gene: TRBV20-1; J gene: TRBJ2-1; CDR3 protein: CSARDRGRLTDNEQFF
V gene: TRBV12-3/TRBV12-4; J gene: TRBJ1-5; CDR3 protein: CASSSERVTNQPQHF
V gene: TRBV20-1; J gene: TRBJ1-6; CDR3 protein: CSAMGPRAGNSSPLHF
V gene: TRBV7-2; J gene: TRBJ2-5; CDR3 protein: CASSQSGRGRTVQETQYF
V gene: TRBV27; J gene: TRBJ2-3; CDR3 protein: CASSFSDRNTDTQYF
V gene: TRBV7-6; J gene: TRBJ2-2; CDR3 protein: CASSATSGISVTGELFF